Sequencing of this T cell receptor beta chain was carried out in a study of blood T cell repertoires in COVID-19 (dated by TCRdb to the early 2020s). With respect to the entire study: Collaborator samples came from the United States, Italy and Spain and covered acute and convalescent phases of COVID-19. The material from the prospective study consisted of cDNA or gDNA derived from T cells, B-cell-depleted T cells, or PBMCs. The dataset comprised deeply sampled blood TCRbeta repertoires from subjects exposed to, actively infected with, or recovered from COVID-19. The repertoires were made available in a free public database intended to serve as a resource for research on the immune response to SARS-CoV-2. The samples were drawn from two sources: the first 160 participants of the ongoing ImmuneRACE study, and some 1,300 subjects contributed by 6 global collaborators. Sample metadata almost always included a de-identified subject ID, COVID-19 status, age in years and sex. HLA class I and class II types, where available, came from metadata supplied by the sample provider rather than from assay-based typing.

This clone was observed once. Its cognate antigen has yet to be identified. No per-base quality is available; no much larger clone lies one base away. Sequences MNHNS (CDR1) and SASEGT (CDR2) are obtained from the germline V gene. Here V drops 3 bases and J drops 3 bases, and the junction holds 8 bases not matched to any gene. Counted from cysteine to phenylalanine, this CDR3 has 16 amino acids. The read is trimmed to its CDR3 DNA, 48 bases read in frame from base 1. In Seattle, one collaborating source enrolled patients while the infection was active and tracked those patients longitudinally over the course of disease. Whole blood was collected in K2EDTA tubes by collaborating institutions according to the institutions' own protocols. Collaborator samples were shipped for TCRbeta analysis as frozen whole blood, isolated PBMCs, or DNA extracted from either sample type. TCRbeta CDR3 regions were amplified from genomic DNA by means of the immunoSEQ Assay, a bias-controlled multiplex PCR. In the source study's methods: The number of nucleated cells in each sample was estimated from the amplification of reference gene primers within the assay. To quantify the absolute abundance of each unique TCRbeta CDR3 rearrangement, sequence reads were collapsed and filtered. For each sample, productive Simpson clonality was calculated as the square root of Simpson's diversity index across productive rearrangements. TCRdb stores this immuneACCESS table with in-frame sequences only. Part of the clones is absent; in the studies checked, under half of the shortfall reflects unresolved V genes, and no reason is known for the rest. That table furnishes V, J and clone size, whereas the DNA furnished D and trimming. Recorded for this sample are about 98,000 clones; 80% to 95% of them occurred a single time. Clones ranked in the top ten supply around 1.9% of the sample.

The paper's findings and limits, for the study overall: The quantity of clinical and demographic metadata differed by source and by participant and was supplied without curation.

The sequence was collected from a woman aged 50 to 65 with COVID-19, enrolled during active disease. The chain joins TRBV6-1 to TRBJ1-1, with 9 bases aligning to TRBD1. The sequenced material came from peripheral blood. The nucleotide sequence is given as TGTGCCAGCAGTGACCTCCACAGGGGGCGGGACACTGAAGCTTTCTTT. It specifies CASSDLHRGRDTEAFF.